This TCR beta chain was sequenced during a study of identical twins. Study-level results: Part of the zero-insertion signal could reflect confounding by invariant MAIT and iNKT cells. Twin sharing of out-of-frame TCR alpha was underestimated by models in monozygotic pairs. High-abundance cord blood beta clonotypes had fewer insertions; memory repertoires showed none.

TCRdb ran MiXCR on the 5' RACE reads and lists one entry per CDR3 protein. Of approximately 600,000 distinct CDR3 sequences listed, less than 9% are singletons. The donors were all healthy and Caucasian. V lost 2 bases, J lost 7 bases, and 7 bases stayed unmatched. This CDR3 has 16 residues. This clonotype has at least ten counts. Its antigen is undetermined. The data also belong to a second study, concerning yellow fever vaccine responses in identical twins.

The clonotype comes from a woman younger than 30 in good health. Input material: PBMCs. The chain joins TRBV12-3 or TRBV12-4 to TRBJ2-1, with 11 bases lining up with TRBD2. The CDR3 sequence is CASSLTIRLAGNEQFF. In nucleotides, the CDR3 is TGTGCCAGCAGTTTAACGATCCGACTAGCGGGAAATGAGCAGTTCTTC.